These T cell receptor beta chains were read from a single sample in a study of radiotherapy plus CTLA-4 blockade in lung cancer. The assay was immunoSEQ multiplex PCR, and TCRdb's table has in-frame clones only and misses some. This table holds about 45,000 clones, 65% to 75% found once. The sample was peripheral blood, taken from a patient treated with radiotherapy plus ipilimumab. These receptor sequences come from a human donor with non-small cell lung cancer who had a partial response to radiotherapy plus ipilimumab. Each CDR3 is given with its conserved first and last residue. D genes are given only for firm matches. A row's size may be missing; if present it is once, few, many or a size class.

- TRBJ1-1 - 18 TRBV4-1 TGCGCCAGCAGCCATCAGATCGTGGGGGGGAAGGGGAACACCGAAGCTTTCTTT CASSHQIVGGKGNTEAFF
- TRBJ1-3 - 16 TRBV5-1 TGCGCCAGCAGCCTAACTCAGACAGGCCTGAAAAACACCATATATTTT CASSLTQTGLKNTIYF
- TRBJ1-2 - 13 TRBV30 TGTGCCTGGAGTGTACCGGGGGAAAGTGGCTACACCTTC CAWSVPGESGYTF
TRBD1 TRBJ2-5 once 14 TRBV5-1 TGCGCCAGCAGCCCGACAGGGGGCGTAAAGACCCAGTACTTC CASSPTGGVKTQYF
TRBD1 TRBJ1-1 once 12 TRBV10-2 TGCGCCAGCCAGGGGGTCCGCACTGAAGCTTTCTTT CASQGVRTEAFF
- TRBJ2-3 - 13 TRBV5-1 TGCGCCAGCAGCTCGCCAGGGGCAGATACGCAGTATTTT CASSSPGADTQYF
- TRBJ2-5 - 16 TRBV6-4 TGTGCCAGCAGGAGGGCGGAGACTTTTAGAGGAGAGACCCAGTACTTC CASRRAETFRGETQYF
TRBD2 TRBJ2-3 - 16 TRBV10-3 TGTGCCATCAGTGAGTCGGCTAGCGGGAGTCCAGATACGCAGTATTTT CAISESASGSPDTQYF
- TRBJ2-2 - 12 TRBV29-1 TGCAGCGGTGACGTTTCGACCGGGGAGCTGTTTTTT CSGDVSTGELFF
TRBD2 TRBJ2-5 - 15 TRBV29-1 TGCAGCGTTCCTCGTGGAGCGGGGGACCAAGAGACCCAGTACTTC CSVPRGAGDQETQYF
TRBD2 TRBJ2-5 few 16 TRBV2 TGTGCCAGCAGTGAATTCGGCGGGGGGGCACCAGAGACCCAGTACTTC CASSEFGGGAPETQYF
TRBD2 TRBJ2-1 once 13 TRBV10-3 TGTGCCACGACTAGCGGATCCTACAATGAGCAGTTCTTC CATTSGSYNEQFF
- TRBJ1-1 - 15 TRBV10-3 TGTGCCATCAGTGAGTCGTCAAACTTGAACACTGAAGCTTTCTTT CAISESSNLNTEAFF
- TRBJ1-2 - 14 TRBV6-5 TGTGCCAGCAGCCCCGGGACACCCGCCTTCGTCTACACCTTC CASSPGTPAFVYTF
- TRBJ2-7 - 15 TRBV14 TGTGCCAGCAGCCAAGCAGGAGACAGCTACTACGAGCAGTACTTC CASSQAGDSYYEQYF
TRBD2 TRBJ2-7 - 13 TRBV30 TGTGCCGGGGGGACTAGCGTCTCCTACGAGCAGTACTTC CAGGTSVSYEQYF
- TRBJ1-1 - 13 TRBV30 TGTGCCTGGAGCTGGTACGGGTACACTGAAGCTTTCTTT CAWSWYGYTEAFF
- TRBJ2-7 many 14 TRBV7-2 TGTGCCAGCAGCTTAGGGCTTAGCCAATACGAGCAGTACTTC CASSLGLSQYEQYF
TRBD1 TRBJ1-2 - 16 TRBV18 TGTGCCAGCTCACCAGCGGGACAGGGGGCAGTCTATGGCTACACCTTC CASSPAGQGAVYGYTF
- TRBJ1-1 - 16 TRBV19 TGTGCCAGTAGTATAAACGGGCCCAGGGCGGGAACTGAAGCTTTCTTT CASSINGPRAGTEAFF
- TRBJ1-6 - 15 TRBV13 TGTGCCAGCAGCGCATACAGGGACTATAATTCACCCCTCCACTTT CASSAYRDYNSPLHF
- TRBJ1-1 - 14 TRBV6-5 TGTGCCAGCAGTTACGGGGGGGAGAACACTGAAGCTTTCTTT CASSYGGENTEAFF
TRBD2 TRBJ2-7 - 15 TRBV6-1 TGTGCCAGCAGTGTCGGGACTAGGGCAACCTACGAGCAGTACTTC CASSVGTRATYEQYF
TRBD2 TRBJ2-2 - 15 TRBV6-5 TGTGCCAGCAGCGTTACGGGACTAGTTGCCGGGGAGCTGTTTTTT CASSVTGLVAGELFF
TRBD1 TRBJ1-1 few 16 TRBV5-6 TGTGCCAGCAGCTTGAGAGCCGGGACAGTGAACACTGAAGCTTTCTTT CASSLRAGTVNTEAFF
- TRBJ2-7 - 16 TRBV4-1 TGCGCCAGCAGCCAAGTAAACATGGGGTTTAGCGACGAGCAGTACTTC CASSQVNMGFSDEQYF
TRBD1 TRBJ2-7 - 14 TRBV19 TGTGCCAGTAGTGCCAGACAGGGGAGTTACGAGCAGTACTTC CASSARQGSYEQYF
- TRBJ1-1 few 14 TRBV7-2 TGTGCCAGCAGCTTAAGGAGGGCGGGGACTGAAGCTTTCTTT CASSLRRAGTEAFF
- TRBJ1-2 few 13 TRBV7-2 TGTGCCAGCAGCTCTGGGGGGTTCTATGGCTACACCTTC CASSSGGFYGYTF
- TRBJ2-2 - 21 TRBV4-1 TGCGCCAGCAGCCAAGGCCCCCTCGGGCGAGCGGATAAAACCAACACCGGGGAGCTGTTTTTT CASSQGPLGRADKTNTGELFF
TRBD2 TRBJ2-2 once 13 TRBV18 TGTGCCAGCTCACCCGGCGGGAGTGGGGAGCTGTTTTTT CASSPGGSGELFF
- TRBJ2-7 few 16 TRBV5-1 TGCGCCAGCAGCGAAGGTGGGGCAGGGGTTGCTTACGAGCAGTACTTC CASSEGGAGVAYEQYF
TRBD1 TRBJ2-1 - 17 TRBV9 TGTGCCAGCAGCGTTTCAGGGACAGGCTCAACCTACAATGAGCAGTTCTTC CASSVSGTGSTYNEQFF
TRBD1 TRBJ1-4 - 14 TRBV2 TGTGCCAGCAGTGAGAACAGGGGAGATGAAAAACTGTTTTTT CASSENRGDEKLFF
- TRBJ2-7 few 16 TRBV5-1 TGCGCCAGCAGCCCGGGACTCGCAATGATACTGAACGAGCAGTACTTC CASSPGLAMILNEQYF
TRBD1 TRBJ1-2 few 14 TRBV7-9 TGTGCCAGCAGCGCGGACAGGGCTGGTTATGGCTACACCTTC CASSADRAGYGYTF
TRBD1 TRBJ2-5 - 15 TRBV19 TGTGCCAGTAGTCCCCAGCAACAGGGGTTTGGGACCCAGTACTTC CASSPQQQGFGTQYF
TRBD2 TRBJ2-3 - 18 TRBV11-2 TGTGCCAGCAGCTTAGATGGCCGGGCTAGCGGGAGATTAGATACGCAGTATTTT CASSLDGRASGRLDTQYF
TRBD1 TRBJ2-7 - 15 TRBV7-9 TGTGCCAGCAGCTCCCCGGGACAGGGGGGTAAAGAGCAGTACTTC CASSSPGQGGKEQYF
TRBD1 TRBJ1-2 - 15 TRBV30 TGTGCCTGGAAACGCGACAGGGGCCGTCTCTGGGGCTACACCTTC CAWKRDRGRLWGYTF
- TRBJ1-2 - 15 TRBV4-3 TGCGCCAGCAGCCAAGGGCTTAAGACAACCTATGGCTACACCTTC CASSQGLKTTYGYTF
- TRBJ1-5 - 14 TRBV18 TGTGCCAGCTCACCAGGACAGCTCAATCAGCCCCAGCATTTT CASSPGQLNQPQHF
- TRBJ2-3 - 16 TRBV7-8 TGTGCCAGCAGCTTAGGTTCAGCGGCTAGCACAGATACGCAGTATTTT CASSLGSAASTDTQYF
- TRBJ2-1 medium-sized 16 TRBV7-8 TGTGCCAGCAGCTTAGAAGAGATGTTCGGGTACAATGAGCAGTTCTTC CASSLEEMFGYNEQFF
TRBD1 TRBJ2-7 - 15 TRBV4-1 TGCGCCAGCAGCCAAGACGGGACAGGGATTTACGAGCAGTACTTC CASSQDGTGIYEQYF